This T cell receptor beta chain comes out of a study of T cells in women clearing cervical HPV infection. Whole-study context: Women with histologically confirmed HPV16-related CIN3 or worse, 2 with invasive cancer, served as cases. Study-level results: Effector/memory and HPV-specific T cells were not isolated, and association timing is unknown. Richness plus V gene abundances separated cases from controls with AUC about 0.8.

Germline V gives CDR1 SGHRS, CDR2 YFSETQ. The CDR3 extends over 18 amino acids. V shed 0 bases and J shed 3 bases, with 21 bases lying between them. Using immunoSEQ multiplex PCR, the repertoire was profiled, and TCRdb retains in-frame clones only, with some absent. Here the sample table reports fewer than 40,000 clones. All donors had a single incident cervical HPV16 infection, not prevalent. About this clone itself: Antigen specificity is unknown. The DNA ends 3 residues before the CDR3 does, and the rest of the CDR3 is filled in from the germline J gene.

The chain is built from TRBV5-1 and TRBJ2-5, with D possibly being TRBD2 (5 bases). Source material: blood buffy coat. This TCR was recovered from a woman between 18 and 70 years old with a cervical HPV16 infection that either progressed to CIN3+ or cleared (not recorded which). CDR3 region: CASSLGRRRPDVEETQYF. The CDR3 bases that were read are TGCGCCAGCAGCTTGGGTAGGCGGAGGCCAGACGTAGAAGAGACC.